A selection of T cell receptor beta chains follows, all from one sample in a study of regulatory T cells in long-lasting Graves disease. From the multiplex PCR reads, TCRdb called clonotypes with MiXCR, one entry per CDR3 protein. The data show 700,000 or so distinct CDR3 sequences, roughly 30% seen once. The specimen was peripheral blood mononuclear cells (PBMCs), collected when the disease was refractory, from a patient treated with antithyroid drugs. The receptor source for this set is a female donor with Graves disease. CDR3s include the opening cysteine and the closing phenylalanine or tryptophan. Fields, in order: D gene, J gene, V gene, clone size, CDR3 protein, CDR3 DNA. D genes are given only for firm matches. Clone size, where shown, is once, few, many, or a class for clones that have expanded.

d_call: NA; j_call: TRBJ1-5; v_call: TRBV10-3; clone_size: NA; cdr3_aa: CATGSDVSNQPQHF; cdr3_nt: TGTGCCACCGGTTCGGACGTTAGCAATCAGCCCCAGCATTTT
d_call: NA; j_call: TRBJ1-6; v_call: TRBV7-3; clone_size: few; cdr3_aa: CASSLTGLSNSPLHF; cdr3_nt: TGTGCCAGCAGCTTGACAGGACTTAGTAATTCACCCCTCCACTTT
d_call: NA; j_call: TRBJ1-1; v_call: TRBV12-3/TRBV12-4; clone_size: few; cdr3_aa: CASSGGGGAFF; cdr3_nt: TGTGCCAGCAGTGGGGGGGGAGGAGCTTTCTTT
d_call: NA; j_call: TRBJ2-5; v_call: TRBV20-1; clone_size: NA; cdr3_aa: CSAMYGGGETQYF; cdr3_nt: TGCAGTGCTATGTACGGGGGAGGTGAGACCCAGTACTTC
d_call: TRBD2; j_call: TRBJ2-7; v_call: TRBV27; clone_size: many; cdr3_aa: CASSFRVAGGPHEQYF; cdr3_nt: TGTGCCAGCAGTTTTCGTGTAGCGGGAGGGCCCCACGAGCAGTACTTC
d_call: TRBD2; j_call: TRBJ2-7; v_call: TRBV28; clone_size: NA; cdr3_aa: CASSRLAGGDPHYEQYF; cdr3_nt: TGTGCCAGCAGTAGACTAGCGGGAGGTGACCCCCACTACGAGCAGTACTTC
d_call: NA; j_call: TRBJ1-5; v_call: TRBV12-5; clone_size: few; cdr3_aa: CASGLWQGNQPQHF; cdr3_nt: TGTGCTAGTGGTTTGTGGCAGGGCAATCAGCCCCAGCATTTT
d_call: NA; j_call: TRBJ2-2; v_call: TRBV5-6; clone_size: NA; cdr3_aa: CASSLNAPTGELFF; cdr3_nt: TGTGCCAGCAGCTTGAACGCCCCAACGGGGGAGCTGTTTTTT
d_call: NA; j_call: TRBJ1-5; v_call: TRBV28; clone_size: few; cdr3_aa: CASSLLFVIGNQPQHF; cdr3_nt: TGTGCCAGCAGTTTACTTTTTGTGATCGGCAATCAGCCCCAGCATTTT
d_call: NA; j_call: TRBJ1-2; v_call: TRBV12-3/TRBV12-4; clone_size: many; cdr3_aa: CASREGVDYGYTF; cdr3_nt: TGTGCCAGCAGGGAGGGAGTCGACTATGGCTACACCTTC
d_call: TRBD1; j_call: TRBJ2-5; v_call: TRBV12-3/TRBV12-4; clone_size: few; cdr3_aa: CASSPRTGVGETQYF; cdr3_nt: TGTGCCAGCAGTCCGCGGACAGGCGTAGGGGAGACCCAGTACTTC
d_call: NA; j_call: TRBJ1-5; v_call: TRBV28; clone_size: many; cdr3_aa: CASSAVRGNQPQHF; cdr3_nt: TGTGCCAGCAGTGCCGTCCGGGGGAATCAGCCCCAGCATTTT
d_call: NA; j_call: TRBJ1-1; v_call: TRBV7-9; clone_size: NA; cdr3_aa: CASSLGFTVNTEAFF; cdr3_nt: TGTGCCAGCAGCTTAGGGTTTACGGTGAACACTGAAGCTTTCTTT
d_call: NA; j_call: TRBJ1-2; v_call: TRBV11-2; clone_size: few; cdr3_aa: CASSPRSGDTDGYTF; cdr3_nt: TGTGCCAGCAGCCCCCGGTCGGGAGACACGGATGGCTACACCTTC
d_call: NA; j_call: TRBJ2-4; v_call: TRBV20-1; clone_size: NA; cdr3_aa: CSARDAREKNIQYF; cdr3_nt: TGCAGTGCTAGAGATGCCAGGGAGAAAAACATTCAGTACTTC
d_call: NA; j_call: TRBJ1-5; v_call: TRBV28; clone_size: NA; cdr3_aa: CASSQGPRPNQPQHF; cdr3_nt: TGTGCCAGCAGCCAAGGACCAAGGCCCAATCAGCCCCAGCATTTT